The 2 T cell receptor beta chains listed next were all sequenced from one sample in a study of blood T cell repertoires in COVID-19. TCRdb's table, derived via immunoSEQ multiplex PCR, lists solely in-frame clones and lacks some. The sample lists roughly 330,000 clones, 88% seen once, with about 4.7% in the top ten. The sequencing input was PBMCs or T cells enriched from blood (not recorded which). The receptor source for this set is a man aged 25 to 40 who had recovered from COVID-19.

This rearrangement joins TRBV5-4 to TRBJ2-3; TRBD1 matches at 9 bases. This CDR3 has 15 residues. Germline V gives CDR1 SGHNT, CDR2 YYREEE (reference sequence). The V gene end was trimmed by 4 bases and the J gene end by 0 bases; junction bases not matched to a gene: 3. CDR3 nucleotide sequence: TGTGCCAGCAGCGAGGGACAGGGAAGCACAGATACGCAGTATTTT. Translation: CASSEGQGSTDTQYF.

This clone came up once. The chain has TRBV7-2 and TRBJ2-1; D ambiguous. Germline loops: CDR1 SGHTA, CDR2 FQGNSA. The CDR3 is 14 residues long. Deletions cut 0 bases from V and 3 bases from J, with 6 bases between. CDR3 protein: CASSLAALYNEQFF. As DNA, the CDR3 is TGTGCCAGCAGCTTAGCGGCTCTCTACAATGAGCAGTTCTTC.